This TCR beta chain was found in a study of graft-versus-host responses after intestinal transplantation. Background on the study: Multivisceral, liver-intestinal, or isolated intestinal transplants were performed in recipients. Every transplant recipient was induced with anti-thymocyte globulin, then maintained on tacrolimus and steroids for 2 to 4 years.

The data were produced by immunoSEQ multiplex PCR, yet TCRdb's version contains in-frame clones alone and is incomplete. Here the sample spans nearly 15,000 clones, 59% being singletons. As regards this clone: The antigen is undetermined.

Study observations and caveats: Elevated graft-versus-host to host-versus-graft clonal ratios in allografts were recorded for patients with graft-donor T cell macrochimerism.

Intraepithelial lymphocytes and lamina propria lymphocytes were released through processing of graft tissue. The specimen was ileum tissue, collected 524 days after transplant. The sequence was collected from a human patient who received an intestinal transplant, so some T cells may come from the graft donor.

This chain's CDR3 is CSVGGLGVTDTQYF. The CDR3 bases are TGCAGCGTTGGGGGTTTAGGGGTTACAGATACGCAGTATTTT. The chain recombines TRBV29-1 with TRBJ2-3, with D tentatively TRBD1 (5 bases). The CDR3 has 14 amino acids. Per the germline V gene, CDR1 is SQVTM and CDR2 is ANQGSEA. The V end lost 4 bases, the J end lost 3 bases, and 14 bases lay between the germline ends.